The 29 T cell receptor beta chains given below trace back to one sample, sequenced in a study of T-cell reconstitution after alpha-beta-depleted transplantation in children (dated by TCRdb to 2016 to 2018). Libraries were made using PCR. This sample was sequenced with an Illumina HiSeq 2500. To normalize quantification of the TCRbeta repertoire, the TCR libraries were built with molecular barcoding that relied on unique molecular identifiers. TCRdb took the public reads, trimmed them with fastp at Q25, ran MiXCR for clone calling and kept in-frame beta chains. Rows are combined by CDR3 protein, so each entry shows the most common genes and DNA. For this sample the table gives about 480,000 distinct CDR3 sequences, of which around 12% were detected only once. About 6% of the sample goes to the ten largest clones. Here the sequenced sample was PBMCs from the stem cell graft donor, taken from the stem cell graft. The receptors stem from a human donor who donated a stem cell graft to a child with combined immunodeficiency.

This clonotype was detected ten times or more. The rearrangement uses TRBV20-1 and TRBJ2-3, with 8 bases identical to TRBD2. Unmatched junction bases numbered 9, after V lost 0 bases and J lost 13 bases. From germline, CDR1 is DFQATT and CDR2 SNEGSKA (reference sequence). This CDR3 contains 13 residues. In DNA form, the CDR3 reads TGCAGTGCTAGAGACCGCCGGGGGGGCCATAAGTATTTT. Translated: CSARDRRGGHKYF.

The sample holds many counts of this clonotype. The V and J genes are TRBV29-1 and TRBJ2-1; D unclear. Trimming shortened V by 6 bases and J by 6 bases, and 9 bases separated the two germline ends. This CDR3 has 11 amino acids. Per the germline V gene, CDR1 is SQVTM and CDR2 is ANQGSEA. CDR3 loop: CSVGNPNEQFF. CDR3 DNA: TGCAGCGTGGGGAATCCCAATGAGCAGTTCTTC.

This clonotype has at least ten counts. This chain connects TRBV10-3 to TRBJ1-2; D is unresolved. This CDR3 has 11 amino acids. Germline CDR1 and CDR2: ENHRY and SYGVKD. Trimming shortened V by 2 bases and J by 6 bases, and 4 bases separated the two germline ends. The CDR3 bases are TGTGCCATCAGTGAGATCGATGGCTACACCTTC. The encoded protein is CAISEIDGYTF.

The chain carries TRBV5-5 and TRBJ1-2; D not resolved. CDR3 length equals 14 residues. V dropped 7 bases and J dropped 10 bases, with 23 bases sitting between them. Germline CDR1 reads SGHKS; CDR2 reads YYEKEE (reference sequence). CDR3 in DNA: TGTGCCAGCGCCCCCGGCGCTTACATAGGCGACTACACCTTC. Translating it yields CASAPGAYIGDYTF.

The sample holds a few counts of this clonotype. The CDR3 DNA sequence: TGTGCCAGCAGTTTGGGGGCCCAGGCGTATAGCAATCAGCCCCAGCATTTT. Translating gives CASSLGAQAYSNQPQHF. The chain links TRBV12-3 or TRBV12-4 to TRBJ1-5, with D tentatively TRBD1 (6 bases). The CDR3 totals 17 residues. The ends were cut back, 3 bases at V and 0 bases at J, with 15 bases in the middle.

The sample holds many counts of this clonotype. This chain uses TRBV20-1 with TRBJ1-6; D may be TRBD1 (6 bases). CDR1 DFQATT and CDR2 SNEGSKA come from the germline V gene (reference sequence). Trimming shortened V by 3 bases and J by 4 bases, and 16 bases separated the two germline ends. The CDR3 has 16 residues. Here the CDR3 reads CSARPGTQGYNSPLHF. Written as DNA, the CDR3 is TGCAGTGCTAGGCCAGGAACTCAGGGGTATAATTCACCCCTCCACTTT.

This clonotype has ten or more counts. Here the CDR3 reads CASSPRTRSRETQYF. CDR3 DNA: TGTGCCAGCAGTCCGAGGACTAGGAGCCGGGAGACCCAGTACTTC. The V gene is TRBV12-3 or TRBV12-4, the J gene TRBJ2-5, with 7 bases matching TRBD2. V lost 5 bases to trimming and J lost 5 bases; unmatched junction nucleotides: 11. The CDR3 spans 15 residues.

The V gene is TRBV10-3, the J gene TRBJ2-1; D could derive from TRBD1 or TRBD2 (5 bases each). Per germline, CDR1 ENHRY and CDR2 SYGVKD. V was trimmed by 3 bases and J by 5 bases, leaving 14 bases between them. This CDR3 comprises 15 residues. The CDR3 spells CAISERDGVHNEQFF. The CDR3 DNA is TGTGCCATCAGTGAAAGGGACGGAGTACACAATGAGCAGTTCTTC.

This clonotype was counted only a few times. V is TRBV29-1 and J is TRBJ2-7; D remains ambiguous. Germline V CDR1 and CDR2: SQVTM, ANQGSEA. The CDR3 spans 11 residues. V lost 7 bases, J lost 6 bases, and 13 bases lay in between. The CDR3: CSGLTRSEQYF. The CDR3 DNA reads TGCAGCGGCCTAACTCGGTCCGAGCAGTACTTC.

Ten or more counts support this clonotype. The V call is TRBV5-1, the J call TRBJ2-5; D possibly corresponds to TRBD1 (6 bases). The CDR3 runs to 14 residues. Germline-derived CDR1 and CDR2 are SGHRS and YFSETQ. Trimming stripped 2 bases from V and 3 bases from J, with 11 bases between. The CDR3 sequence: CASSFGQLEETQYF. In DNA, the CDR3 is TGCGCCAGCAGCTTCGGACAGCTCGAAGAGACCCAGTACTTC.

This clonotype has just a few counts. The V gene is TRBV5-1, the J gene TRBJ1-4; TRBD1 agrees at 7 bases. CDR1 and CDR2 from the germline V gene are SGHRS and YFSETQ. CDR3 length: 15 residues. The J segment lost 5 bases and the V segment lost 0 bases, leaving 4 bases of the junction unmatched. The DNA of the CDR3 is TGCGCCAGCAGCTTGGCCCCCAGGGGGAATGAAAAACTGTTTTTT. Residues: CASSLAPRGNEKLFF.

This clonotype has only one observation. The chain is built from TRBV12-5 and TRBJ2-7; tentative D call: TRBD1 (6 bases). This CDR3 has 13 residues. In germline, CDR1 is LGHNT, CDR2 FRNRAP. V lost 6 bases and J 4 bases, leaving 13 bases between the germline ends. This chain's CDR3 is CASGHGQLYEQYF. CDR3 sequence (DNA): TGTGCTAGTGGCCACGGACAGCTATACGAGCAGTACTTC.

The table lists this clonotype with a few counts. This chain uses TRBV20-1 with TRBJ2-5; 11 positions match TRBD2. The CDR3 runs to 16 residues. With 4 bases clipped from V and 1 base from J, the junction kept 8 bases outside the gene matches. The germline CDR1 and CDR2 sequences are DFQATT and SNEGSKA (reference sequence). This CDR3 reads CSATPAGLAAQETQYF. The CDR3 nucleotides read TGCAGTGCTACCCCCGCGGGACTAGCGGCCCAAGAGACCCAGTACTTC.

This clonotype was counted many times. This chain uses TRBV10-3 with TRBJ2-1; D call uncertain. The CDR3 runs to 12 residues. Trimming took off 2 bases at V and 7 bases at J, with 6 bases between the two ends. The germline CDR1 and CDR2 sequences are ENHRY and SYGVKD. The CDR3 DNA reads TGTGCCATCAGTGAGGCTTCGAATGAGCAGTTCTTC. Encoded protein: CAISEASNEQFF.

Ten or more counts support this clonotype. The CDR3: CASRTSGSGGQNEQFF. Here the CDR3 DNA reads TGCGCCAGCAGGACGTCGGGGAGCGGGGGCCAAAATGAGCAGTTCTTC. V and J are TRBV5-1 and TRBJ2-1; 8 nucleotides line up with TRBD2. The CDR3 sequence is 16 residues long. Germline CDR1 SGHRS, CDR2 YFSETQ. V lost 5 bases to trimming and J lost 7 bases; unmatched junction nucleotides: 14.

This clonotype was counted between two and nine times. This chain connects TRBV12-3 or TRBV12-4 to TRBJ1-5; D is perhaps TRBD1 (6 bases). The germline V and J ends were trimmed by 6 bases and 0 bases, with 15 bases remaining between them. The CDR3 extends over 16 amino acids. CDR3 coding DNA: TGTGCCAGCAGCCCTACTGACAGGAATAGCAATCAGCCCCAGCATTTT. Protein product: CASSPTDRNSNQPQHF.

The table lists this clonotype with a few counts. The CDR3 region has the DNA TGTGCCAGCAGCTTAGGGCTCAGAGAGAATTCACCCCTCCACTTT. This codes for CASSLGLRENSPLHF. This sequence joins TRBV7-2 and TRBJ1-6; no clear D. The CDR3 loop spans 15 amino acids. V shed 1 base and J shed 7 bases, with 11 bases lying between them. In germline, CDR1 is SGHTA, CDR2 FQGNSA.

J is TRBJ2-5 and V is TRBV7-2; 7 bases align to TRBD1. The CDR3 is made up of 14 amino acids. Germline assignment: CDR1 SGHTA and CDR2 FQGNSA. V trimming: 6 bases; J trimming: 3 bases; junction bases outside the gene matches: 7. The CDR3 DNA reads TGTGCCAGCAGACCCGGGACAGAAAAAGAGACCCAGTACTTC. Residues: CASRPGTEKETQYF.

CDR3 coding DNA: TGTGCCAGCAGCCTCCCCGAGGGCGCCCAAGGCCACGAGCAGTACTTC. It encodes CASSLPEGAQGHEQYF. The chain couples TRBV7-9 to TRBJ2-7; D perhaps matches TRBD2 (5 bases). The CDR3 sequence is 16 residues long. The V gene's germline CDR1 is SEHNR and CDR2 FQNEAQ (reference sequence). The V end lost 5 bases, the J end lost 5 bases, and 22 bases lay between the germline ends.

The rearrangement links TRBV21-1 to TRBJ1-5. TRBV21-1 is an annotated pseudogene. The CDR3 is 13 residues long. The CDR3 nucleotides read TGTGCCAGCAGCAACAGGGAGGATCAGCCCCAGCATTTT. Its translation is CASSNREDQPQHF.

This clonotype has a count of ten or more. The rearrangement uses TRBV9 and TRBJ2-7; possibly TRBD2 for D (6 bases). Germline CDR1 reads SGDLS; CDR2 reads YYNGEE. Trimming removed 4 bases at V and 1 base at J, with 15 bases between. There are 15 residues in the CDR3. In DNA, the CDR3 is TGTGCCAGCAGCCTCGCTGGGGCGGGATCCTACGAGCAGTACTTC. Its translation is CASSLAGAGSYEQYF.

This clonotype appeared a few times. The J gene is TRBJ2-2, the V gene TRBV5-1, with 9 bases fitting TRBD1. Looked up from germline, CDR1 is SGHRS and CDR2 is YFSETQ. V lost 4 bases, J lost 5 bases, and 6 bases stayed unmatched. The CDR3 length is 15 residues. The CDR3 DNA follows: TGCGCCAGCAGCATCAACAGGGGGCAAACCGGGGAGCTGTTTTTT. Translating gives CASSINRGQTGELFF.

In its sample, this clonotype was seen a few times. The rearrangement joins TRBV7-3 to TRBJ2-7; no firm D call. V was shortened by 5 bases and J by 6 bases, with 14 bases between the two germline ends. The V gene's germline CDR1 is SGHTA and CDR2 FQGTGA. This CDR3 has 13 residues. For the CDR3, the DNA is TGTGCCAGCAGCCTTCTACGACACTCCGAGCAGTACTTC. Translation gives CASSLLRHSEQYF.

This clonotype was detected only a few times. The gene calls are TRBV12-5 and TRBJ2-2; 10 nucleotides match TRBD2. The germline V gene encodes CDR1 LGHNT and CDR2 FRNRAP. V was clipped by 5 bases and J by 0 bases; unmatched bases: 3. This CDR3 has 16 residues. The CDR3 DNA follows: TGTGCTAGTGGTCCACTAGCGGGATCGAACACCGGGGAGCTGTTTTTT. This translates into CASGPLAGSNTGELFF.

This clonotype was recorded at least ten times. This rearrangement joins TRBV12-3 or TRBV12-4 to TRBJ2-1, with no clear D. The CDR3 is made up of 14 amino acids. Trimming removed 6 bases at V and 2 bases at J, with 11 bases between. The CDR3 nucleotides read TGTGCCAGCAGCTTTGATGGGCCCTACAATGAGCAGTTCTTC. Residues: CASSFDGPYNEQFF.

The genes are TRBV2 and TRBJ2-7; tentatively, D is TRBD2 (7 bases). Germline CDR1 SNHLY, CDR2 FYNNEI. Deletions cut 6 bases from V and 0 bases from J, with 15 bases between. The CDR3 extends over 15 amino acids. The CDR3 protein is CASRPEGGISYEQYF. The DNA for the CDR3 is TGTGCCAGCAGGCCCGAGGGGGGGATCTCCTACGAGCAGTACTTC.

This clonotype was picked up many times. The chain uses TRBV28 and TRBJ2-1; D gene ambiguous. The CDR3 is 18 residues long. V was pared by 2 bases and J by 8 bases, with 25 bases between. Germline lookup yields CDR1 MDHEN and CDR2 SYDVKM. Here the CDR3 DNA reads TGTGCCAGCAGTTTAATGGGTCGATTGGGTTCTACTGGGGATGAGCAGTTCTTC. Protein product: CASSLMGRLGSTGDEQFF.

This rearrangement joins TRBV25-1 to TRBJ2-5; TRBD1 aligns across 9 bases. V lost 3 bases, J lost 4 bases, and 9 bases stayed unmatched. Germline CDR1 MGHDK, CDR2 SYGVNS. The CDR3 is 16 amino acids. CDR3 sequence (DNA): TGTGCCAGCAGTGAGTCTGGGACAGGGATCGGAGAGACCCAGTACTTC. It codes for CASSESGTGIGETQYF.

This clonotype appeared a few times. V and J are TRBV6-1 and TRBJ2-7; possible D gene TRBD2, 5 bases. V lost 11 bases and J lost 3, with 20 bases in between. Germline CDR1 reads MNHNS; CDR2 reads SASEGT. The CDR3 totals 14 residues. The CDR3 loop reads CASAPTRVVYEQYF. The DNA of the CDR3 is TGTGCCTCCGCTCCTACTAGGGTAGTCTACGAGCAGTACTTC.